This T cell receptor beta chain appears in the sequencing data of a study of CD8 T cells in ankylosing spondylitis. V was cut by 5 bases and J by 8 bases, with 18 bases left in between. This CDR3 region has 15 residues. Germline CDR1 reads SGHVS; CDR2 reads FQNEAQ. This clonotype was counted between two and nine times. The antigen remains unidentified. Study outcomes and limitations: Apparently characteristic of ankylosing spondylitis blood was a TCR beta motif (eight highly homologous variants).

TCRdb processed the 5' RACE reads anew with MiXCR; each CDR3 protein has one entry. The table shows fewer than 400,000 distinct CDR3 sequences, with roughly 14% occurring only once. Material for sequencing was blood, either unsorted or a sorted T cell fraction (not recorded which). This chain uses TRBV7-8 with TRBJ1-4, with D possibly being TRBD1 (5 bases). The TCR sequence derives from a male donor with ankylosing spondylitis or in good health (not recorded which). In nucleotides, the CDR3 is TGTGCCAGCAGCGGTAGACAGCTCAGACGGGAAAAACTGTTTTTT. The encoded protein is CASSGRQLRREKLFF.